This TCR beta chain was retrieved from a study of beta chain features in type 1 diabetes. The study reverse transcribed the entire isolated RNA, so it sequenced expressed TCRB transcripts. Here immunoSEQ multiplex PCR was the method, and the copy in TCRdb shows in-frame clones only, minus some. The sample lists under 450,000 clones, roughly 16% occurring once. Study conclusions and caveats: A greater similarity of naive, central memory and Treg TCRB repertoires was seen among patients than among healthy donors.

The CDR3 has 15 amino acids. V lost 2 bases and J lost 4, with 12 bases in between. Germline V gene data show CDR1 as GTSNPN and CDR2 as SVGIG (reference sequence). This clone was observed a handful of times. Its antigen is still unknown. Every single donor gave one heparinised blood draw, and these averaged approximately 120 mL. Each of the sorted populations had a purity greater than 98%. The sample consisted of naive CD4+ T cells from blood. The rearrangement uses TRBV30 and TRBJ2-6; tentative D call: TRBD1 (5 bases). This TCR came from a woman aged 18 to 35 in good health. The CDR3 nucleotides are TGTGCCTGGAGTCAAGGGGCGCGCGGGGCCAACGTCCTGACTTTC. Amino acids: CAWSQGARGANVLTF. The entire variable domain, with the rest obtained from reference TRBV30 and TRBJ2-6, is as follows: SQTIHQWPATLVQPVGSPLSLECTVEGTSNPNLYWYRQAAGRGLQLLFYSVGIGQISSEVPQNLSASRPQDRQFILSSKKLLLSDSGFYLCAWSQGARGANVLTFGAGSRLTVL.